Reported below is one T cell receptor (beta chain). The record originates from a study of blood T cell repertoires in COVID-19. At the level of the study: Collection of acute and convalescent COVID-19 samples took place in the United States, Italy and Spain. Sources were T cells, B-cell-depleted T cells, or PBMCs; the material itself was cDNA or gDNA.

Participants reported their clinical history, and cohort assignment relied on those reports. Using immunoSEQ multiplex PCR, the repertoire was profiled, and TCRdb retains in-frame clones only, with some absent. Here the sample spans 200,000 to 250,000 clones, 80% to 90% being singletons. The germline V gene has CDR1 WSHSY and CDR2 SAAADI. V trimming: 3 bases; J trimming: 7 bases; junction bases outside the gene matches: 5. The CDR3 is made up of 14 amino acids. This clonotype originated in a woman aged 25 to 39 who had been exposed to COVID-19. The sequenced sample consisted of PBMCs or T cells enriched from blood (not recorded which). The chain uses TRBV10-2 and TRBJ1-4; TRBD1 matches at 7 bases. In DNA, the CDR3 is TGCGCCAGCAGTGAATACAGGGGAGGTGAAAAACTGTTTTTT. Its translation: CASSEYRGGEKLFF.